The 7 T cell receptor beta chains below were found in one sample sequenced in a study of T cell repertoires in cytomegalovirus infection. MiXCR was run by TCRdb on the reads, yielding one entry per CDR3 protein. The sample has some 230,000 distinct CDR3 sequences, 20% to 25% seen once. The sequenced sample was CD8+ T cells from PBMCs. These receptors all stem from a human donor in good health (CMV status not recorded). Some clones in this sample may be carry-over from other donors' samples.

This clonotype was recorded many times. This chain connects TRBV12-3 or TRBV12-4 to TRBJ2-7, with D unclear. The CDR3 totals 12 residues. The ends were cut back, 6 bases at V and 4 bases at J, with 10 bases in the middle. DNA of the CDR3: TGTGCCAGCAGCTATACGACATACGAGCAGTACTTC. Translation: CASSYTTYEQYF.

This clonotype was found many times. The chain employs TRBV10-3 and TRBJ2-3; 13 nucleotides line up with TRBD2. Trimming cost V 10 bases and J 0 bases; bases outside gene matches: 4. The CDR3 is made up of 15 amino acids. The germline V gene encodes CDR1 ENHRY and CDR2 SYGVKD. The CDR3 reads CATLGLAGSTDTQYF. In nucleotides, the CDR3 is TGTGCCACCCTGGGACTAGCGGGGAGCACAGATACGCAGTATTTT.

As for this clonotype: Given a much more abundant clone one base away, this may be a read error. The V gene is TRBV7-2, the J gene TRBJ2-2; no clear D gene. The germline V gene has CDR1 SGHTA and CDR2 FQGNSA. The CDR3 totals 12 residues. CDR3 protein: CASNLKAGELFF. CDR3 DNA sequence: TGTGCCAGCAACTTAAAGGCCGGGGAGCTGTTTTTT.

This clonotype occurred a few times. The chain recombines TRBV28 with TRBJ2-5; 7 bases are shared with TRBD1. Germline CDR1 and CDR2: MDHEN and SYDVKM. V was pared by 4 bases and J by 5 bases, with 10 bases of the junction left unmatched. This CDR3 contains 15 residues. CDR3 sequence (DNA): TGTGCCAGCAGTTCCCTGCAGGGGGTCGGGGAGACCCAGTACTTC. It codes for CASSSLQGVGETQYF. Based on the CDR3 plus reference TRBV28 and TRBJ2-5, the full variable domain is DVKVTQSSRYLVKRTGEKVFLECVQDMDHENMFWYRQDPGLGLRLIYFSYDVKMKEKGDIPEGYSVSREKKERFSLILESASTNQTSMYLCASSSLQGVGETQYFGPGTRLLVL.

The gene calls are TRBV7-8 and TRBJ2-3; 10 bases map to TRBD2. Germline V CDR1 and CDR2: SGHVS, FQNEAQ. The CDR3 loop spans 15 amino acids. V was clipped by 5 bases and J by 1 base; unmatched bases: 3. CDR3: CASSPGTSGTDTQYF. CDR3 nucleotides: TGTGCCAGCAGCCCCGGGACTAGCGGCACAGATACGCAGTATTTT.

The chain combines TRBV20-1 with TRBJ2-1; 8 nucleotides agree with TRBD2. V lost 7 bases and J lost 2; bases outside the gene matches: 7. Germline V gene sequence: CDR1 DFQATT, CDR2 SNEGSKA (reference sequence). The CDR3 is 14 residues long. The CDR3 reads CSGPPGGPYNEQFF. The CDR3, as DNA: TGCAGTGGTCCACCGGGGGGGCCCTACAATGAGCAGTTCTTC.

V gene TRBV7-9 combines with J gene TRBJ2-1; D ambiguous. CDR1 is SEHNR, CDR2 FQNEAQ, per germline (reference sequence). V was clipped by 3 bases and J by 0 bases, with 9 bases between them. This CDR3 comprises 15 residues. The CDR3 nucleotides are TGTGCCAGCAGCTTTCCAATTAGCTCCTACAATGAGCAGTTCTTC. Translating it yields CASSFPISSYNEQFF.